The sequence of this T cell receptor beta chain was determined in a study of blood T cell repertoires in COVID-19. CDR1 and CDR2 from the germline V gene are SGHVS and FNYEAQ. V lost 0 bases and J lost 2; bases outside the gene matches: 10. This CDR3 is 18 amino acids long. TCRdb's table, derived via immunoSEQ multiplex PCR, lists solely in-frame clones and lacks some. This table holds about 290,000 clones, 85% to 90% found once. Specimen: peripheral blood. The chain carries TRBV7-6 and TRBJ1-3, with 7 bases lining up with TRBD1. The sequence was obtained from a woman aged 25 to 39 with COVID-19, enrolled during active disease. The CDR3 protein is CASSLAHPGGRTGNTIYF. CDR3 sequence (DNA): TGTGCCAGCAGCTTAGCCCACCCAGGGGGGCGTACTGGAAACACCATATATTTT. The full variable domain, its missing parts supplied by reference TRBV7-6 and TRBJ1-3, is GAGVSQSPRYKVTKRGQDVALRCDPISGHVSLYWYRQALGQGPEFLTYFNYEAQQDKSGLPNDRFSAERPEGSISTLTIQRTEQRDSAMYRCASSLAHPGGRTGNTIYFGEGSWLTVV.